The 18 T cell receptor beta chains below were found in one sample sequenced in a study of blood T cell repertoires in COVID-19 (dated by TCRdb to 2018 to 2020). Receptor amplification or capture employed the immunoSEQ multiplex PCR assay. TCRdb stores this immuneACCESS table with in-frame sequences only. Part of the clones is absent; in the studies checked, under half of the shortfall reflects unresolved V genes, and no reason is known for the rest. The sample includes roughly 320,000 clones, with around 90% observed a single time. Over 1% of the sample goes to the ten largest clones. Sample: peripheral blood. Every receptor here comes from a man between 65 and 80 years old with acute or convalescent COVID-19.

The chain carries TRBV6-5 and TRBJ2-5; TRBD2 matches at 7 bases. CDR1 MNHEY and CDR2 SVGAGI come from the germline V gene. The CDR3 is 13 amino acids. The J segment lost 7 bases and the V segment lost 6 bases, leaving 8 bases of the junction unmatched. The CDR3 reads CASRKLARGTQYF. Written as DNA, the CDR3 is TGTGCCAGCAGGAAACTAGCGCGAGGGACCCAGTACTTC.

This clone was found once. The V and J genes are TRBV4-2 and TRBJ1-2; D is uncertain. The length of the CDR3 is 15 residues. Germline-derived CDR1 and CDR2 are LGHNA and YNFKEQ. Trimming took 0 bases from V and 6 from J, leaving 14 bases between them. DNA of the CDR3: TGTGCCAGCAGCCAAGATACTCTAGAGCTGCATGGCTACACCTTC. Translated: CASSQDTLELHGYTF.

The chain links TRBV5-8 to TRBJ1-1; TRBD1 aligns across 10 bases. Germline trimming cut 0 bases from V and 10 bases from J; bases unmatched to any gene: 6. CDR1 and CDR2 from the germline V gene are SGHTS and YDEGEE. This CDR3 comprises 14 residues. CDR3 region: CASSLGGQGNIAFF. In nucleotides, the CDR3 is TGTGCCAGCAGCTTGGGGGGACAGGGGAATATAGCTTTCTTT.

V is TRBV9 and J is TRBJ1-3, with 7 bases lining up with TRBD1. After removal of 3 bases from V and 0 bases from J, the junction contained 9 bases not matched to a gene. In germline, CDR1 is SGDLS, CDR2 YYNGEE. CDR3 length equals 17 residues. The CDR3 region has the DNA TGTGCCAGCAGCGCTCTACAGGGGCCGACCTCTGGAAACACCATATATTTT. It codes for CASSALQGPTSGNTIYF.

The chain has TRBV12-3 or TRBV12-4 and TRBJ1-4; perhaps TRBD1 as D (5 bases). The CDR3 is 13 amino acids. The V end lost 8 bases, the J end lost 5 bases, and 12 bases lay between the germline ends. CDR3 in amino acids: CASRGGANEKLFF. In DNA form, the CDR3 reads TGTGCCAGCCGCGGGGGAGCGAATGAAAAACTGTTTTTT.

The rearrangement links TRBV4-1 to TRBJ2-7, with 7 bases lining up with TRBD1. Germline V gene data show CDR1 as MGHRA and CDR2 as YSYEKL. V lost 4 bases and J lost 1; bases outside the gene matches: 10. The CDR3 consists of 16 residues. The CDR3 DNA reads as TGCGCCAGCAGCCGAGCACCGACAGGGTCTTCCTACGAGCAGTACTTC. Amino acid sequence: CASSRAPTGSSYEQYF.

J is TRBJ2-7 and V is TRBV29-1; possibly TRBD1 for D (6 bases). The CDR3 sequence is 13 residues long. CDR1 and CDR2 from the germline V gene are SQVTM and ANQGSEA. Trimming removed 7 bases at V and 3 bases at J, with 16 bases between. CDR3 DNA sequence: TGCAGCGCCTATTCCACAGGGCGCTACGAGCAGTACTTC. Its translation: CSAYSTGRYEQYF.

The count of this clone is one. The same CDR3 is also encoded by other DNA sequences in this sample. V and J are TRBV3-1 (or the pseudogene TRBV3-2) and TRBJ1-6, with 8 bases identical to TRBD1. The CDR3 runs 14 residues. Germline CDR1 and CDR2: LGHDT and YNNKEL (reference sequence). With 4 bases clipped from V and 6 bases from J, the junction kept 2 bases outside the gene matches. Written as DNA, the CDR3 is TGTGCCAGCAGCCTCGGACAGGGTAATTCACCCCTCCACTTT. It translates to CASSLGQGNSPLHF.

Points on this clone: This CDR3 is also generated by other DNA sequences in the sample. The J gene is TRBJ1-2, the V gene TRBV9; D perhaps matches TRBD1 (6 bases). The V gene lost 0 bases and the J gene lost 4 bases, with 10 bases spanning the gap. CDR3 length: 14 residues. CDR1 and CDR2 (germline): SGDLS, YYNGEE. The CDR3 DNA reads as TGTGCCAGCAGCGTAGGAGCAGGGGCCTATGGCTACACCTTC. Translation gives CASSVGAGAYGYTF.

Here the CDR3 DNA reads TGTGCCACCGGCGGGGATATGAGCGGCTACACCTTC. Translation: CATGGDMSGYTF. The chain uses TRBV24-1 and TRBJ1-2; no clear D. Per germline, CDR1 KGHDR and CDR2 SFDVKD. The CDR3 spans 12 residues. Deletions cut 9 bases from V and 8 bases from J, with 15 bases between.

J is TRBJ1-2 and V is TRBV5-1; D might be TRBD1 (5 bases). The CDR3 runs 15 residues. The V end lost 5 bases, the J end lost 1 base, and 15 bases lay between the germline ends. Germline V lookup: CDR1 SGHRS, CDR2 YFSETQ. The CDR3: CASRVTTDINYGYTF. In DNA form, the CDR3 reads TGCGCCAGCAGAGTAACCACGGACATTAACTATGGCTACACCTTC.

The V and J genes are TRBV5-1 and TRBJ2-7; 7 bases are shared with TRBD1. The CDR3 length is 14 residues. Germline V gene lookup returns CDR1 SGHRS and CDR2 YFSETQ. The ends lost 0 bases at V and 4 bases at J; junction bases unmatched: 4. This CDR3 reads CASSLDRGLYEQYF. DNA for the CDR3: TGCGCCAGCAGCTTGGACAGGGGATTATACGAGCAGTACTTC.

There are a few counts of this clone. The rearrangement joins TRBV27 to TRBJ2-1, with 9 bases aligning to TRBD1. V gave up 3 bases and J gave up 5 bases; unmatched junction bases: 17. The CDR3 spans 19 residues. Germline CDR1 is MNHEY and CDR2 is SMNVEV (reference sequence). CDR3 amino acids: CASSFLWDRVFDTHNEQFF. In nucleotides, the CDR3 is TGTGCCAGCAGTTTCTTGTGGGACAGGGTCTTCGACACCCACAATGAGCAGTTCTTC.

This chain joins TRBV4-3 and TRBJ1-4, with D unresolved. V dropped 6 bases and J dropped 0 bases, with 11 bases sitting between them. The germline V gene encodes CDR1 LGHNA and CDR2 YSLEER. The length of the CDR3 is 15 residues. The CDR3 loop reads CASRVRVATNEKLFF. CDR3 nucleotides: TGCGCCAGCAGGGTCCGGGTTGCAACTAATGAAAAACTGTTTTTT.

The chain recombines TRBV5-6 with TRBJ2-1, with TRBD1 matching over 8 bases. This CDR3 comprises 14 residues. Germline values: CDR1 SGHDT, CDR2 YYEEEE. The trim removed 0 bases at V and 8 bases at J, leaving 4 bases unmatched. CDR3 region: CASSLDRGFDEQFF. The DNA of the CDR3 is TGTGCCAGCAGCTTGGACAGGGGGTTCGATGAGCAGTTCTTC.

J is TRBJ1-3 and V is TRBV6-5; tentative D call: TRBD1 (5 bases). Trimming pared 8 bases from V and 0 bases from J, leaving 14 bases between. The germline V gene encodes CDR1 MNHEY and CDR2 SVGAGI. This CDR3 comprises 15 residues. As DNA, the CDR3 is TGTGCCAGCGCCCCTCAGGGCTACTCTGGAAACACCATATATTTT. This encodes CASAPQGYSGNTIYF.

The CDR3: CASSKGQGGHTEAFF. The DNA for the CDR3 is TGTGCCAGCAGCAAGGGACAGGGAGGACACACTGAAGCTTTCTTT. The V and J genes are TRBV11-2 and TRBJ1-1, with 9 nucleotides matching TRBD1. V shed 5 bases and J 3 bases; nucleotides not matched to a gene: 7. The CDR3 has 15 amino acids. Germline V lookup: CDR1 SGHAT, CDR2 FQNNGV.

The chain recombines TRBV19 with TRBJ1-1; D gene unclear. The CDR3 has 15 residues. Germline V gene data show CDR1 as LNHDA and CDR2 as SQIVND (reference sequence). The ends were cut back, 3 bases at V and 1 base at J, with 12 bases in the middle. CDR3 loop: CASSIFGQPNTEAFF. CDR3 in DNA: TGTGCCAGTAGTATTTTTGGGCAGCCGAACACTGAAGCTTTCTTT.